Listed here is a single TCR beta chain. Generated by immunoSEQ multiplex PCR, the TCRdb table keeps only in-frame clones and is missing some. The data hold some 77,000 clones, with roughly 79% observed a single time. CDR3 length: 18 amino acids. Trimming shortened V by 4 bases and J by 0 bases, and 19 bases separated the two germline ends. Germline V gene lookup returns CDR1 LGHNT and CDR2 FRNRAP. The record originates from a study of blood T cell repertoires in COVID-19. Study-wide background: Whether acute or convalescent, the COVID-19 samples came from the United States, Italy and Spain. PBMCs, B-cell-depleted T cells, or T cells were the source of the cDNA or gDNA that made up the material.

V is TRBV12-5 and J is TRBJ1-5, with unresolved D. This clonotype originated in a woman aged 70 to 79 with acute or convalescent COVID-19. Sequenced material: peripheral blood. CDR3 loop: CASGSPVGSFYSNQPQHF. The CDR3 nucleotides read TGTGCTAGTGGTTCCCCTGTGGGCAGCTTCTATAGCAATCAGCCCCAGCATTTT.